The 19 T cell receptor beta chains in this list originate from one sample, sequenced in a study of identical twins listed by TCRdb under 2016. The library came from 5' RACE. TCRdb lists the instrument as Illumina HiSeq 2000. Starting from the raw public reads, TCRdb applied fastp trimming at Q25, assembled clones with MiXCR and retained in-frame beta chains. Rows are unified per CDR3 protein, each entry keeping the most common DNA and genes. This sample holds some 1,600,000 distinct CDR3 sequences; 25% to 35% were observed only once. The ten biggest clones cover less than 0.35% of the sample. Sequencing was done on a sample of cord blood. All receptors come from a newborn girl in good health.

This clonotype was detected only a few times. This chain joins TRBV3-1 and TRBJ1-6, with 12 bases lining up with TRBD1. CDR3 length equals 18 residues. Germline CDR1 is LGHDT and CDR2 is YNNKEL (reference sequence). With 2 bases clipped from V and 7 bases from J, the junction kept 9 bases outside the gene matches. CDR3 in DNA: TGTGCCAGCAGCCAACCGGGACAGGGGGCTTCGTCGAATTCACCCCTCCACTTT. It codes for CASSQPGQGASSNSPLHF.

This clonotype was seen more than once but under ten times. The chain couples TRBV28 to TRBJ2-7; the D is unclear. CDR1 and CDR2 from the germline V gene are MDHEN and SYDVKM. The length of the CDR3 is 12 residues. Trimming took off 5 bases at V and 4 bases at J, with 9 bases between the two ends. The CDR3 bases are TGTGCCAGCAGTACGACAAAGTACGAGCAGTACTTC. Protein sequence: CASSTTKYEQYF.

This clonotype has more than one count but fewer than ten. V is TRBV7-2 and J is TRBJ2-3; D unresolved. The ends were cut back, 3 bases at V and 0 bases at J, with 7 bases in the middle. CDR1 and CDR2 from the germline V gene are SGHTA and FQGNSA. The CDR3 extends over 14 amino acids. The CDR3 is CASSFPWSTDTQYF. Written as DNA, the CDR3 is TGTGCCAGCAGCTTCCCTTGGAGCACAGATACGCAGTATTTT.

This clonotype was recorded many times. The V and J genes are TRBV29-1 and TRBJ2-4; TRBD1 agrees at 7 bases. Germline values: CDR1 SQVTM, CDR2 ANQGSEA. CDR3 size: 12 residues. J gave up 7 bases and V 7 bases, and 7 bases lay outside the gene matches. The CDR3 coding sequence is TGCAGCGGCTGGGACAGAGCGAACATTCAGTACTTC. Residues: CSGWDRANIQYF.

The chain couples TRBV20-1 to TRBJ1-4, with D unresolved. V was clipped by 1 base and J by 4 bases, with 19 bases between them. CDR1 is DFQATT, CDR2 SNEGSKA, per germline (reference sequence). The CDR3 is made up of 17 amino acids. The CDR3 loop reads CSARGYRMGGSNEKLFF. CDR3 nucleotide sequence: TGCAGTGCTAGAGGTTACCGGATGGGAGGGAGTAATGAAAAACTGTTTTTT.

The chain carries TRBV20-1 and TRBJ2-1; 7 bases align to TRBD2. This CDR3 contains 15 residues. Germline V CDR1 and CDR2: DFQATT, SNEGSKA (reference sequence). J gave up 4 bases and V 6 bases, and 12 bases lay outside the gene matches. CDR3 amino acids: CSAMREISRYNEQFF. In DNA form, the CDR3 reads TGCAGTGCAATGCGGGAGATCTCTCGATACAATGAGCAGTTCTTC.

CDR3: CASSDRGSHTDTQYF. CDR3 DNA: TGTGCCAGCAGTGATCGGGGGTCCCACACAGATACGCAGTATTTT. The rearrangement links TRBV6-1 to TRBJ2-3; TRBD2 is a possible D gene (6 bases). The V gene lost 3 bases and the J gene lost 2 bases, with 12 bases spanning the gap. The CDR3 runs 15 residues. Germline V gene lookup returns CDR1 MNHNS and CDR2 SASEGT.

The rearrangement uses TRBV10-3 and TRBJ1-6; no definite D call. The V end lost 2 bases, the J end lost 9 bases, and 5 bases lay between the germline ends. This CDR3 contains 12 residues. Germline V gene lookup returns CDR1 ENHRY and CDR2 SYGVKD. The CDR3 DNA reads TGTGCCATCAGTGAGACAGCTTCACCCCTCCACTTT. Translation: CAISETASPLHF.

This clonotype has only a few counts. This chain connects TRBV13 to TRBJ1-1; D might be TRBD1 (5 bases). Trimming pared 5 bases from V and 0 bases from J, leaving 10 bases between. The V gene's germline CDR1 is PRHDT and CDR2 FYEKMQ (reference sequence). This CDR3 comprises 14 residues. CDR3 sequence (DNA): TGTGCCAGCAGCGCAGGGATCATGAACACTGAAGCTTTCTTT. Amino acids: CASSAGIMNTEAFF.

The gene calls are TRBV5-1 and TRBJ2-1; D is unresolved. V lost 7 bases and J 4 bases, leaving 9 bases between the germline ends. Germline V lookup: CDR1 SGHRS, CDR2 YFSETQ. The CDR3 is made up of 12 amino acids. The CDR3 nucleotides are TGCGCCAGCTGCGTTTCGTACAATGAGCAGTTCTTC. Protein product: CASCVSYNEQFF.

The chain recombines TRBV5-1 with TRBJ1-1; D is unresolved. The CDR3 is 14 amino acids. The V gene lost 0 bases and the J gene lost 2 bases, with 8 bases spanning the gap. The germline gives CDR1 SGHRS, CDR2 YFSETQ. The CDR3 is CASSLEHLNTEAFF. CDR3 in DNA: TGCGCCAGCAGCTTGGAACACCTTAACACTGAAGCTTTCTTT.

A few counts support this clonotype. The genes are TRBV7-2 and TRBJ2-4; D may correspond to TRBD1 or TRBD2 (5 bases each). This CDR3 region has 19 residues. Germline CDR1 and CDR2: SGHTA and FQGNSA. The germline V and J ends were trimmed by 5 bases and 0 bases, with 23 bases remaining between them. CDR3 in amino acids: CASSPDVGARGLAKNIQYF. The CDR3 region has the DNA TGTGCCAGCAGCCCAGACGTTGGGGCACGTGGACTAGCCAAAAACATTCAGTACTTC.

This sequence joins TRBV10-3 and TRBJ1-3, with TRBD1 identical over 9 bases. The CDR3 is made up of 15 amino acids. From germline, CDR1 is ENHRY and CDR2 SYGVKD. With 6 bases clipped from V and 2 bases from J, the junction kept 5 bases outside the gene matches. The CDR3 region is CAISFTGGTGNTIYF. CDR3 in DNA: TGTGCCATCAGCTTTACAGGGGGCACTGGAAACACCATATATTTT.

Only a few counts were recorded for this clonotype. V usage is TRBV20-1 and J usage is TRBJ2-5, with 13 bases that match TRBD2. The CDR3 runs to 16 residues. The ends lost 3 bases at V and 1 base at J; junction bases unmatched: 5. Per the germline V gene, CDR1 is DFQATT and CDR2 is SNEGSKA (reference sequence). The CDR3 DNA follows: TGCAGTGCTAGGGTGGGACTAGCGGGGTTCCAAGAGACCCAGTACTTC. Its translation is CSARVGLAGFQETQYF.

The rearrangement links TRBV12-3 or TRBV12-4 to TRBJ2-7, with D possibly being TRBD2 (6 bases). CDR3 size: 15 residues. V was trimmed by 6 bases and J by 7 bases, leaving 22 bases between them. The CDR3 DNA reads TGTGCCAGCAGACAGACTAGATTTTTAAACAATGAGCAGTACTTC. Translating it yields CASRQTRFLNNEQYF.

The CDR3 DNA sequence: TGCGCCAGCAGCCGACCGAGATCGGGTCTAGCGGGGGTAGATACGCAGTATTTT. It is translated as CASSRPRSGLAGVDTQYF. The V gene is TRBV5-1, the J gene TRBJ2-3, with 10 bases that match TRBD2. The CDR3 has 18 amino acids. V lost 4 bases, J lost 5 bases, and 16 bases stayed unmatched. Germline CDR1 reads SGHRS; CDR2 reads YFSETQ.

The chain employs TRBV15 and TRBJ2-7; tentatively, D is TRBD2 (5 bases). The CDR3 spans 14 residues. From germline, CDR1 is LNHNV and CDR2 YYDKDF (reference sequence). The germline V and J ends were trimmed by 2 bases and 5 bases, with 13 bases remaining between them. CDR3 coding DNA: TGTGCCACCAGCAGAAACCCAAGCGGAGACGAGCAGTACTTC. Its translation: CATSRNPSGDEQYF. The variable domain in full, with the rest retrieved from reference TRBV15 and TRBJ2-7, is DAMVIQNPRYQVTQFGKPVTLSCSQTLNHNVMYWYQQKSSQAPKLLFHYYDKDFNNEADTPDNFQSRRPNTSFCFLDIRSPGLGDTAMYLCATSRNPSGDEQYFGPGTRLTVT.

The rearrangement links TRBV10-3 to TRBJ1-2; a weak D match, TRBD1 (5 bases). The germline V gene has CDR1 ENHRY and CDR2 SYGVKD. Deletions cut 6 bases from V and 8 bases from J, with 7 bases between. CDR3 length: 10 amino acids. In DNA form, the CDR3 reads TGTGCCATCAGGACAGTAGGCTACACCTTC. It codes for CAIRTVGYTF.

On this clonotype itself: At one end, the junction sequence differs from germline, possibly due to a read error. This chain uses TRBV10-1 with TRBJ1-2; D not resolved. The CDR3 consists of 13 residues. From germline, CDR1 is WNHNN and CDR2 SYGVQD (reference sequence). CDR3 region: CASSVGLGYGSTF. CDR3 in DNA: TGCGCCAGCAGTGTGGGCCTCGGCTATGGCTCCACCTTC.